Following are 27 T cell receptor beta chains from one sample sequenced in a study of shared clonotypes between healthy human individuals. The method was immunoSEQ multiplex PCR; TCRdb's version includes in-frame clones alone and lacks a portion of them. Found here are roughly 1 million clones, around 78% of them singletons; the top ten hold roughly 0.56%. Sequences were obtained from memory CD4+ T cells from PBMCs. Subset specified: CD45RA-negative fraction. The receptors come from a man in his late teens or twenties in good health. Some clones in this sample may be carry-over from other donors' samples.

CDR3 in DNA: TGTGCCAGCAGCCTAACTAGCGGGAGTAGGACCGGGGAGCTGTTTTTT. This sequence encodes CASSLTSGSRTGELFF. V and J are TRBV27 and TRBJ2-2; 11 nucleotides agree with TRBD2. This CDR3 has 16 amino acids. The germline V gene encodes CDR1 MNHEY and CDR2 SMNVEV (reference sequence). The V gene end was trimmed by 6 bases and the J gene end by 5 bases; junction bases not matched to a gene: 8.

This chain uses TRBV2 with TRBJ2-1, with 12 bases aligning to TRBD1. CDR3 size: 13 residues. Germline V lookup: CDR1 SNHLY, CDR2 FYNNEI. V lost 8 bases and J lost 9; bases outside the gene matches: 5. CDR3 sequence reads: CASGGQGAGEQFF. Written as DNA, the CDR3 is TGTGCCAGCGGGGGACAGGGGGCTGGTGAGCAGTTCTTC.

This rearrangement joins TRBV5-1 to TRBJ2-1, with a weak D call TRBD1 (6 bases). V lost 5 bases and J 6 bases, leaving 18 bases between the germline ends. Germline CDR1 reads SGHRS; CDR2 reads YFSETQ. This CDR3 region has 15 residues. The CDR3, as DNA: TGCGCCAGCAGACAAAACACCGCAGGGGTCAATGAGCAGTTCTTC. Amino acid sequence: CASRQNTAGVNEQFF.

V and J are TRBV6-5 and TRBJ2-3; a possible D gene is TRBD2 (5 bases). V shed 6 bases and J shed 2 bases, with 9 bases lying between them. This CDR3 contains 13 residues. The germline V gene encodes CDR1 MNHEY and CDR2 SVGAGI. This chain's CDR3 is CASSTRDTDTQYF. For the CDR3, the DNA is TGTGCCAGCAGCACCCGGGACACAGATACGCAGTATTTT.

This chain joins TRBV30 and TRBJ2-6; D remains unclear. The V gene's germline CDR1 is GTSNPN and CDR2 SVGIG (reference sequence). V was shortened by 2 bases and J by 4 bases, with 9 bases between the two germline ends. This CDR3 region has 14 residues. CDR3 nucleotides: TGTGCCTGGAGTTTAGGATACGGGGCCAACGTCCTGACTTTC. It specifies CAWSLGYGANVLTF.

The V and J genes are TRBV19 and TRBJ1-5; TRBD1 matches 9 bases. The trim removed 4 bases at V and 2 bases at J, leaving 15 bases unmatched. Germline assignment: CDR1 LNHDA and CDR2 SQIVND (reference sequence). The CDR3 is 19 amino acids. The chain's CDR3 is CASSTLPGQGRSGNQPQHF. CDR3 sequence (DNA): TGTGCCAGTAGTACCTTACCGGGACAGGGTAGGAGTGGCAATCAGCCCCAGCATTTT.

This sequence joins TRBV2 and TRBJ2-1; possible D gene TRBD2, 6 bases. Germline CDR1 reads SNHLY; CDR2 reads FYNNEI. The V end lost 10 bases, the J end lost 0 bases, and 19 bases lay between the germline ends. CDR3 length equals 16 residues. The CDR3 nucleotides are TGTGCCATCCTCCCTAGCGCTCCGAGCTCCTACAATGAGCAGTTCTTC. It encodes CAILPSAPSSYNEQFF.

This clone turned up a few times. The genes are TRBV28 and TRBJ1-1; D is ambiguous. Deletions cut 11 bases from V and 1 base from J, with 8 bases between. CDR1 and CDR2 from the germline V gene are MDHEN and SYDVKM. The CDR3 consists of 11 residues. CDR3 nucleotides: TGTGCCTCCGGAGCGAACACTGAAGCTTTCTTT. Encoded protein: CASGANTEAFF.

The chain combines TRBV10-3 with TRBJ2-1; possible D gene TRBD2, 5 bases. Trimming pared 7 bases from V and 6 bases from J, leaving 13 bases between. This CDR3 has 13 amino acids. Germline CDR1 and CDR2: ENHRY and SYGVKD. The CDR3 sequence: CAIKASRGNEQFF. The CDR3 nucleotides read TGTGCCATCAAGGCTAGCAGAGGCAATGAGCAGTTCTTC.

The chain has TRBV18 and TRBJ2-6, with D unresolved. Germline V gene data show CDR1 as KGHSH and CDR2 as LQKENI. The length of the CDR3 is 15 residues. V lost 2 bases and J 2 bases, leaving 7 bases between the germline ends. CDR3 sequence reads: CASSPESPGANVLTF. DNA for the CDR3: TGTGCCAGCTCACCAGAGAGCCCTGGGGCCAACGTCCTGACTTTC.

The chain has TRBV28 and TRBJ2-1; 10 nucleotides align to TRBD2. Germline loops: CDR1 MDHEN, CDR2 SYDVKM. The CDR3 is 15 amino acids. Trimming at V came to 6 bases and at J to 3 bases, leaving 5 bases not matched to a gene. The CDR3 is CASSRAGGSYNEQFF. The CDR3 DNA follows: TGTGCCAGCAGCAGAGCGGGAGGGAGCTACAATGAGCAGTTCTTC.

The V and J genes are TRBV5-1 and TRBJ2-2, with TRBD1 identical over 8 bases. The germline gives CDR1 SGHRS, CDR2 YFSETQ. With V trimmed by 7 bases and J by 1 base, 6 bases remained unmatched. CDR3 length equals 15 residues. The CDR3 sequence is CASGAGTGNTGELFF. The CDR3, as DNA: TGCGCCAGCGGCGCGGGGACAGGGAACACCGGGGAGCTGTTTTTT.

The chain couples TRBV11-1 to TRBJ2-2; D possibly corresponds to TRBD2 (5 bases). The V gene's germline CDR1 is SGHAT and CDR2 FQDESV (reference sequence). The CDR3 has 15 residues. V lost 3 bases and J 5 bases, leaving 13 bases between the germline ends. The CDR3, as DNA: TGTGCCAGCAGCTTGCGACTATCGGGGACCGGGGAGCTGTTTTTT. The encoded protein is CASSLRLSGTGELFF.

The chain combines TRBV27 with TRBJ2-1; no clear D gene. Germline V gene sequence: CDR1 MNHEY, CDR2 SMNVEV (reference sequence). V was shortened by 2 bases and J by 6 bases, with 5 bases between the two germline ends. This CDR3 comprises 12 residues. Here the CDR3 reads CASSLMSNEQFF. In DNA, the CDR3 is TGTGCCAGCAGTTTAATGTCCAATGAGCAGTTCTTC.

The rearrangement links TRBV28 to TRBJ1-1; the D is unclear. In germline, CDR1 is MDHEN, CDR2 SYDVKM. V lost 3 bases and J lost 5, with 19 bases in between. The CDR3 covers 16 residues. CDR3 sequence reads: CASSFISSGVRTEAFF. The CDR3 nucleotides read TGTGCCAGCAGTTTTATCAGTTCCGGGGTGAGGACTGAAGCTTTCTTT.

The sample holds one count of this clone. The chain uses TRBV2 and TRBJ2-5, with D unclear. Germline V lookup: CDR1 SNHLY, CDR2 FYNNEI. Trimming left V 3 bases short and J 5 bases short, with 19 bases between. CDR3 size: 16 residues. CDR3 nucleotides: TGTGCCAGCAGTGAGTTGGCACTCCGACCCCGCGAGACCCAGTACTTC. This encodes CASSELALRPRETQYF.

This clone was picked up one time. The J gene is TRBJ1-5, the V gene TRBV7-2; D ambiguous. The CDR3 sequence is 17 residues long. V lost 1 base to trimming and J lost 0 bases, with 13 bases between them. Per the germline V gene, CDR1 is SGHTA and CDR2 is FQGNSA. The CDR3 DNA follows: TGTGCCAGCAGCTTAGGTTCCCCGGGTCGTAGCAATCAGCCCCAGCATTTT. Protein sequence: CASSLGSPGRSNQPQHF.

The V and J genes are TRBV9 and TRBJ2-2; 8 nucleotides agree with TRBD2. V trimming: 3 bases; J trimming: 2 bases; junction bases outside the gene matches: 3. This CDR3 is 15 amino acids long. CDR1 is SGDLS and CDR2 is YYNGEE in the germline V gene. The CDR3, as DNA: TGTGCCAGCAGCGACAGCGGGAGTAACACCGGGGAGCTGTTTTTT. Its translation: CASSDSGSNTGELFF.

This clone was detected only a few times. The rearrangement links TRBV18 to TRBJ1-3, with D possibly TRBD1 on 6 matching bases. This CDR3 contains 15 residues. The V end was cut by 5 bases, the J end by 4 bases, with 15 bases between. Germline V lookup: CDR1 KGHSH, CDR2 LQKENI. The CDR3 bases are TGTGCCAGCTCAAGTTTAGGGGGTACCGGAAACACCATATATTTT. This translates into CASSSLGGTGNTIYF. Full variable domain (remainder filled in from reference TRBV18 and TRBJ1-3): NAGVMQNPRHLVRRRGQEARLRCSPMKGHSHVYWYRQLPEEGLKFMVYLQKENIIDESGMPKERFSAEFPKEGPSILRIQQVVRGDSAAYFCASSSLGGTGNTIYFGEGSWLTVV.

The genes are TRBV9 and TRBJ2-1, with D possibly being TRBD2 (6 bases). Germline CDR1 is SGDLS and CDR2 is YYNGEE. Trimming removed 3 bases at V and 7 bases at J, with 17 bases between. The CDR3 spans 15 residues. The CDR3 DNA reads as TGTGCCAGCAGCGCCCTCGGGACTGGGGGTAATGAGCAGTTCTTC. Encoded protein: CASSALGTGGNEQFF.

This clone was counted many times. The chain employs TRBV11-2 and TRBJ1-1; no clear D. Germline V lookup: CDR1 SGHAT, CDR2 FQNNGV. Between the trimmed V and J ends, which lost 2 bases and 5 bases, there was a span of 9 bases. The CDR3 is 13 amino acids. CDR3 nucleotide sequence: TGTGCCAGCAGCTTACTGGGGATTACTGAAGCTTTCTTT. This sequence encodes CASSLLGITEAFF.

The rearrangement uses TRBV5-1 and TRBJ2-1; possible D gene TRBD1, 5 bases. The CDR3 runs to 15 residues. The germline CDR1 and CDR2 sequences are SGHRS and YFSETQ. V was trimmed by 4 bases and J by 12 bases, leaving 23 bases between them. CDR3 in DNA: TGCGCCAGCAGCGAAATAGCAGGGATCTCGAGTGGGCAGTTCTTC. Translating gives CASSEIAGISSGQFF.

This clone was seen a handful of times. CDR3 residues: CASSLSGVNYGYTF. The CDR3 bases are TGTGCCAGCAGTTTATCCGGGGTTAACTATGGCTACACCTTC. The rearrangement joins TRBV28 to TRBJ1-2; unclear D gene. This CDR3 comprises 14 residues. V was trimmed by 1 base and J by 1 base, leaving 7 bases between them. From germline, CDR1 is MDHEN and CDR2 SYDVKM.

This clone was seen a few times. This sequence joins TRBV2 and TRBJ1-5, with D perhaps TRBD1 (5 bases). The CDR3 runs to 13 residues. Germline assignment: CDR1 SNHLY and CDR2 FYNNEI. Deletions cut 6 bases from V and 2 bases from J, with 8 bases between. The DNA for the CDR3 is TGTGCCAGCAGAATGGGGGGCAATCAGCCCCAGCATTTT. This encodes CASRMGGNQPQHF.

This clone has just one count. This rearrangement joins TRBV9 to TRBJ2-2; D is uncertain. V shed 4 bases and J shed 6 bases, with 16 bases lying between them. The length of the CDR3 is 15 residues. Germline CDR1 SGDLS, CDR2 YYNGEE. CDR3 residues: CASSPRGVDAGELFF. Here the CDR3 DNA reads TGTGCCAGCAGCCCCCGAGGTGTAGACGCCGGGGAGCTGTTTTTT.

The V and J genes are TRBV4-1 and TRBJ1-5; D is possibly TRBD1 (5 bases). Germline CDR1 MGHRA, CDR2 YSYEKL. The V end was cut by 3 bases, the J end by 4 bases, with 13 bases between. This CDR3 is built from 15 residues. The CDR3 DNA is TGCGCCAGCAGCCAGATCTGGGACGCTAATCAGCCCCAGCATTTT. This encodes CASSQIWDANQPQHF.

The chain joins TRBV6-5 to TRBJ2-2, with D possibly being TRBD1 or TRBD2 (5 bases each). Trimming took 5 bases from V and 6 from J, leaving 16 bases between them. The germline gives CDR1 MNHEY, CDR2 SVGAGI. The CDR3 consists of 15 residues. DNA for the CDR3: TGTGCCAGCAGTGTCGGGACCCTCCGCGCCGGGGAGCTGTTTTTT. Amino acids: CASSVGTLRAGELFF.